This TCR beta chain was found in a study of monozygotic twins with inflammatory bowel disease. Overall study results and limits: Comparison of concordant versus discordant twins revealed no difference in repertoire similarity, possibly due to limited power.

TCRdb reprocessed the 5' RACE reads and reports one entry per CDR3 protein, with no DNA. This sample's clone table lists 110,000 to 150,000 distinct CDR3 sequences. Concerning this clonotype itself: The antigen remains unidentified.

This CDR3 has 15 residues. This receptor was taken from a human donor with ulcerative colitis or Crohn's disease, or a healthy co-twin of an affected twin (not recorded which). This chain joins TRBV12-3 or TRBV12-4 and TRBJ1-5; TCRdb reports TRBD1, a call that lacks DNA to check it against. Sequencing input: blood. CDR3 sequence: CASSSRDRGSQPQHF.